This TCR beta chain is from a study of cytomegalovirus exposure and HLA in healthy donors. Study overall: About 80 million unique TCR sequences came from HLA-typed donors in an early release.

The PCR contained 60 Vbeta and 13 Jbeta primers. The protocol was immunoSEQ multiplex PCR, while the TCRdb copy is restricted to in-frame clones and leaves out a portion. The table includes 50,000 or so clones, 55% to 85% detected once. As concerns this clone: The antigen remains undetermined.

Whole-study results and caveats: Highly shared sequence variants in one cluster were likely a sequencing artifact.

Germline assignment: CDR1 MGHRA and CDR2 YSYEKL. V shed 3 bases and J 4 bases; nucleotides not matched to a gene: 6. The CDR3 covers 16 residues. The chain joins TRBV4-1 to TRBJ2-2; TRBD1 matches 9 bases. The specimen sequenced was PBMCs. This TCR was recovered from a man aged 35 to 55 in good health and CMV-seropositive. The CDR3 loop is CASSQKTGGGTGELFF. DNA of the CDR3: TGCGCCAGCAGCCAGAAGACAGGGGGTGGCACCGGGGAGCTGTTTTTT.